This T cell receptor beta chain was identified during a study of shared clonotypes between healthy human individuals. Study-level points and caveats: In a handful of donors, 4.5% to 5.5% of naive CD4 clonotypes appeared in common.

Assay: immunoSEQ multiplex PCR; the TCRdb copy retains only in-frame clones and omits some. The data hold roughly 2,000,000 clones, with around 93% observed a single time. Concerning this clone: Antigen: not known. Different DNA sequences within this sample yield the same CDR3.

This CDR3 has 16 residues. Trimming removed 2 bases from V and 0 bases from J, with 11 bases in between. The V gene's germline CDR1 is MNHEY and CDR2 SMNVEV (reference sequence). Naive CD8 cells comprised CD45RO-negative, CCR7-positively selected cells, excluding terminally differentiated effector memory CD45RA+ cells. Sequenced input: naive CD8+ T cells from PBMCs. The chain carries TRBV27 and TRBJ2-1, with a tentative D call TRBD2 (5 bases). The sequence came from a young man in good health. Some clones in this sample may be carry-over from other donors' samples. The CDR3 loop reads CASSLGPGSSYNEQFF. As DNA, the CDR3 is TGTGCCAGCAGTTTAGGTCCGGGGAGCTCCTACAATGAGCAGTTCTTC.